A selection of T cell receptor beta chains follows, all from one sample in a study of metastatic and nonmetastatic thyroid tumors. MiXCR was used by TCRdb to re-call the PCR reads. The table shows roughly 19,000 clones, with roughly 22% occurring only once. The sequenced sample was tumor tissue. These receptors came from a male donor with papillary thyroid cancer or a benign thyroid nodule (not recorded which). Some clones in this sample may be carry-over from other donors' samples. Both conserved end residues are trimmed from each CDR3. A clone size is listed for some rows: how often the clone was seen (once, few, many), or a class if it is expanded.

j_call v_call clone_size cdr3_aa
TRBJ1-4 TRBV24-1 many ATSDSRQATNEKLF
TRBJ2-3 TRBV30 few AAAQVSFTDTQY
TRBJ2-3 TRBV28 few AISRGQGASDTQY
TRBJ2-5 TRBV29-1 many SVETQGWETQY
TRBJ2-7 TRBV3-1 . ASSSRTGNLYEQY
TRBJ1-2 TRBV7-9 many ASSSRGSGYT
TRBJ2-7 TRBV7-9 . ASSLSYEQY
TRBJ1-6 TRBV18 many ASSSDFNSPLH
TRBJ2-1 TRBV19 many ASSVGINEQF
TRBJ2-1 TRBV25-1 many ASSEFYHSYNEQF
TRBJ1-1 TRBV6-2/TRBV6-3 . ASSYTPGTEAF
TRBJ2-1 TRBV6-1 medium-sized ASSLWGTGRYNEQF
TRBJ2-3 TRBV19 many ASSIGVGDTQY
TRBJ2-7 TRBV5-6 many ASSLLGIGSSYEQY
TRBJ2-3 TRBV7-3 once ASTLGGLITDTQY